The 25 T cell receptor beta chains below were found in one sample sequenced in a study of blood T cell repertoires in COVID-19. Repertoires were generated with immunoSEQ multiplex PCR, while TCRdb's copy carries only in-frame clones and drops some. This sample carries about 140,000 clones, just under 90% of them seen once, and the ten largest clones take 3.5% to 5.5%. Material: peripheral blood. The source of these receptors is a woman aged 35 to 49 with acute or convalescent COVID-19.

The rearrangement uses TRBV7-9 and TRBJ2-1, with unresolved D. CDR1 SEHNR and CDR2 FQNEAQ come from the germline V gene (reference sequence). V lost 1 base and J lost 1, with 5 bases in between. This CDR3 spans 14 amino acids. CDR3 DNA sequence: TGTGCCAGCAGCTTAGGGGCTTCCTACAATGAGCAGTTCTTC. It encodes CASSLGASYNEQFF.

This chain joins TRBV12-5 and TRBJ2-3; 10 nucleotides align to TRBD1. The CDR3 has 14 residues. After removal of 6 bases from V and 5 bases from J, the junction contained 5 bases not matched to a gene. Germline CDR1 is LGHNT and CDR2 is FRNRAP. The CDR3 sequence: CASGPGTGEDTQYF. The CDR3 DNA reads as TGTGCTAGTGGACCTGGGACAGGGGAAGATACGCAGTATTTT.

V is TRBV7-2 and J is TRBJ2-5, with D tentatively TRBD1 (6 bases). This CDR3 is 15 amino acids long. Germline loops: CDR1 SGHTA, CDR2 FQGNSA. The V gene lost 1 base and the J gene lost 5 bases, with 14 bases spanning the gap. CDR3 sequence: CASSLESGAGETQYF. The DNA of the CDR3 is TGTGCCAGCAGCTTAGAATCAGGGGCTGGGGAGACCCAGTACTTC.

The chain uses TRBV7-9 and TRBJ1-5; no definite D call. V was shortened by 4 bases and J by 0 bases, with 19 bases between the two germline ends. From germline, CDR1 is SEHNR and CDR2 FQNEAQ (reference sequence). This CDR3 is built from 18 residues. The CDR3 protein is CASSSLQLDHDSNQPQHF. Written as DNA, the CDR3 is TGTGCCAGCAGCTCTCTCCAACTAGATCACGATAGCAATCAGCCCCAGCATTTT.

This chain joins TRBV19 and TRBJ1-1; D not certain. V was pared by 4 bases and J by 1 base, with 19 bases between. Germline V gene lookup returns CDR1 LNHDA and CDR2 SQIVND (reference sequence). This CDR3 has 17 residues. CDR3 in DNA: TGTGCCAGTAGTAGCCCTCCTCGATGGGCGCGGAACACTGAAGCTTTCTTT. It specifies CASSSPPRWARNTEAFF.

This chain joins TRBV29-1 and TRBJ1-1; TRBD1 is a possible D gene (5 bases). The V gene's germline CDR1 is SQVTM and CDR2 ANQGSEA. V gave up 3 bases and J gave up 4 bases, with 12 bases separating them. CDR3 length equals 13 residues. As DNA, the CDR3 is TGCAGCGTTGATCTCGGGGGTTCCACTGAAGCTTTCTTT. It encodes CSVDLGGSTEAFF.

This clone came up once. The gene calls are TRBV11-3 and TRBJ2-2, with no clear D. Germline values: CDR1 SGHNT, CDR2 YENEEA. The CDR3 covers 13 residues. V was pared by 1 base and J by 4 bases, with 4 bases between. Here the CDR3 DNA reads TGTGCCAGCAGCTTAGGAGTCACCGGGGAGCTGTTTTTT. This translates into CASSLGVTGELFF.

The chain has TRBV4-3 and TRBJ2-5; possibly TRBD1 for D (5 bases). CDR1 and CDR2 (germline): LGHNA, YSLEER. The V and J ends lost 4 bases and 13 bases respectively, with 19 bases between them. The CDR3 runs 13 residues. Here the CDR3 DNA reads TGCGCCAGCAGCCGGCAGATGACTGACAGACTGTACTTC. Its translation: CASSRQMTDRLYF.

CDR3 nucleotide sequence: TGTGCCAGCAGCTTAACAGGGAGCCAGAACTATGGCTACACCTTC. It encodes CASSLTGSQNYGYTF. The chain carries TRBV11-2 and TRBJ1-2; D is possibly TRBD1 (6 bases). Germline values: CDR1 SGHAT, CDR2 FQNNGV. V lost 2 bases and J 2 bases, leaving 12 bases between the germline ends. The CDR3 sequence is 15 residues long.

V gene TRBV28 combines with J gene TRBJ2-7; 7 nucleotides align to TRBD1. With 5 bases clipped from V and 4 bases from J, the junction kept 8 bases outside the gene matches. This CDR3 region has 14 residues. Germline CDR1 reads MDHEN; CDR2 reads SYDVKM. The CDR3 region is CASSPGDSWYEQYF. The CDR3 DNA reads TGTGCCAGCAGTCCCGGGGACAGCTGGTACGAGCAGTACTTC.

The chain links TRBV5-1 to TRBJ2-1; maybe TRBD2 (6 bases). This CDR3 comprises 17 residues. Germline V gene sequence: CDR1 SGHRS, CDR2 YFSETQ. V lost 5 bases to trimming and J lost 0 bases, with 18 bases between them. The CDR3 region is CASRSDSGTFSYNEQFF. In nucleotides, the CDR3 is TGCGCCAGCAGATCAGATTCCGGGACTTTCTCCTACAATGAGCAGTTCTTC.

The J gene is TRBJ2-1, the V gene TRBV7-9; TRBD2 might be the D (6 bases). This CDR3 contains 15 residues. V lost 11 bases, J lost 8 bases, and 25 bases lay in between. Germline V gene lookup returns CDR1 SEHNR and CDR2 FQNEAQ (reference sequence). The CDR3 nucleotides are TGTGCCGGGGTCACTGGGGACTTACTTGTGGATGAGCAGTTCTTC. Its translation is CAGVTGDLLVDEQFF.

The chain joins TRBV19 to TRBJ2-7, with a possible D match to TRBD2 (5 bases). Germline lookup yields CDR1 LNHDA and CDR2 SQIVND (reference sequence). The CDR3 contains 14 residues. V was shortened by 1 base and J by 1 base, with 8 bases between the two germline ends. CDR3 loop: CASSIGTFSYEQYF. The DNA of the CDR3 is TGTGCCAGTAGTATAGGGACTTTTTCCTACGAGCAGTACTTC. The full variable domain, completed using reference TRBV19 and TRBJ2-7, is DGGITQSPKYLFRKEGQNVTLSCEQNLNHDAMYWYRQDPGQGLRLIYYSQIVNDFQKGDIAEGYSVSREKKESFPLTVTSAQKNPTAFYLCASSIGTFSYEQYFGPGTRLTVT.

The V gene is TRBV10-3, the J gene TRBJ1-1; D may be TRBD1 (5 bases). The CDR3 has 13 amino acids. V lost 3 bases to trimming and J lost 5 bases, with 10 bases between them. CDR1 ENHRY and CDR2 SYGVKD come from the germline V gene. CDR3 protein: CAISDVGGTEAFF. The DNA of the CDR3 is TGTGCCATCAGTGATGTGGGGGGGACTGAAGCTTTCTTT.

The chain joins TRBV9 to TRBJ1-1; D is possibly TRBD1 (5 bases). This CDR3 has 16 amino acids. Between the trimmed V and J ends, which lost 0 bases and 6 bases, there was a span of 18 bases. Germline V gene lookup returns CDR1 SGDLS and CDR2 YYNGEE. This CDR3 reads CASSVAPTVPAPEAFF. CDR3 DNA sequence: TGTGCCAGCAGCGTAGCACCGACAGTGCCAGCTCCTGAAGCTTTCTTT.

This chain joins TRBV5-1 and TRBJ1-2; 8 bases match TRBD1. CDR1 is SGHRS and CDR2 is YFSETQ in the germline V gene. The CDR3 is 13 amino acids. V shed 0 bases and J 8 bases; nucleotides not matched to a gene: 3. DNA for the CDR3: TGCGCCAGCAGCTTGGCAGGGGGCGGGGGCTACACCTTC. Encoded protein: CASSLAGGGGYTF.

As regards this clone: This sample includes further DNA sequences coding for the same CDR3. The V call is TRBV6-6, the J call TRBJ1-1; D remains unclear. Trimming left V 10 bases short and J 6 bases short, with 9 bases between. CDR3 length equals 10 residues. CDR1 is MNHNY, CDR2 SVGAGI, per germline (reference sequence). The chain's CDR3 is CATEQAEAFF. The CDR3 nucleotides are TGTGCCACCGAGCAGGCTGAAGCTTTCTTT.

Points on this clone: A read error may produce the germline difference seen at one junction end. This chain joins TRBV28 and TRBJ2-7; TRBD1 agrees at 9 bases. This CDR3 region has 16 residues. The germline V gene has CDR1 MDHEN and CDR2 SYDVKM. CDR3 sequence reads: CASSPSGTGSSYGQYF. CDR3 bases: TGTGCCAGCAGTCCCTCCGGGACAGGGAGCTCCTACGGGCAGTACTTC.

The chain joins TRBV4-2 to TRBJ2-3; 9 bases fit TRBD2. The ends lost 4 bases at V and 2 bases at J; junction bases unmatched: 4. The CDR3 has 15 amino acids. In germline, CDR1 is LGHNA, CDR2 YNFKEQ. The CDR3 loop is CASSRRLADTDTQYF. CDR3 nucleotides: TGTGCCAGCAGCCGCAGACTAGCGGACACAGATACGCAGTATTTT.

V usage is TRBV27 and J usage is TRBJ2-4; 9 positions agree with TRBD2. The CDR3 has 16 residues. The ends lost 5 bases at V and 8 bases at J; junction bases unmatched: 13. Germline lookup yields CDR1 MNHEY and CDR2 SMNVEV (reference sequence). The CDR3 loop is CASSPLAGLATYIQYF. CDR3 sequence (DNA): TGTGCCAGCAGTCCCCTCGCGGGACTAGCCACCTACATTCAGTACTTC.

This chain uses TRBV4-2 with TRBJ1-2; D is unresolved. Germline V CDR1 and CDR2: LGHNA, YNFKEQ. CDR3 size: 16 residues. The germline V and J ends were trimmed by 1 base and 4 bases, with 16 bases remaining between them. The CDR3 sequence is CASSQAGQSGSYGYTF. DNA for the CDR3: TGTGCCAGCAGCCAAGCTGGGCAGTCGGGGTCCTATGGCTACACCTTC.

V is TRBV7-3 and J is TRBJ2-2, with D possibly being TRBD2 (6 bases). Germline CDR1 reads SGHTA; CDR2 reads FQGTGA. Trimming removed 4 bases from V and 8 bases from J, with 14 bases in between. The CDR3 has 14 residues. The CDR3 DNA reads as TGTGCCAGCAGCTCCCTTGGGGGGTCGGGGGAGCTGTTTTTT. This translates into CASSSLGGSGELFF.

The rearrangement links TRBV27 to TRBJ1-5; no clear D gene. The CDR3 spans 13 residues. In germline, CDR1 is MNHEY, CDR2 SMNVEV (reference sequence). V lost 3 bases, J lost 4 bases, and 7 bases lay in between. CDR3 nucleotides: TGTGCCAGCAGTTTGCGGGAGAATCAGCCCCAGCATTTT. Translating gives CASSLRENQPQHF.

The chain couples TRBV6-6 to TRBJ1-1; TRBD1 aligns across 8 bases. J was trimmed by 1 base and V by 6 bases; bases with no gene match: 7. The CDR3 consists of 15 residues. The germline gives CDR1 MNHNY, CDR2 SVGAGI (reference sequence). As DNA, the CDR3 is TGTGCCAGCAGACCCGGGACAGGCGGGAACACTGAAGCTTTCTTT. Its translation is CASRPGTGGNTEAFF.

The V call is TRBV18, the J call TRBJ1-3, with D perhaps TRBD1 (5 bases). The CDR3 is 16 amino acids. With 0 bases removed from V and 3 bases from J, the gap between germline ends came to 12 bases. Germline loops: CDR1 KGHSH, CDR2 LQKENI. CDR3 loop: CASSPPGGAVGNTIYF. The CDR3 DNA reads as TGTGCCAGCTCACCACCGGGCGGGGCTGTTGGAAACACCATATATTTT.